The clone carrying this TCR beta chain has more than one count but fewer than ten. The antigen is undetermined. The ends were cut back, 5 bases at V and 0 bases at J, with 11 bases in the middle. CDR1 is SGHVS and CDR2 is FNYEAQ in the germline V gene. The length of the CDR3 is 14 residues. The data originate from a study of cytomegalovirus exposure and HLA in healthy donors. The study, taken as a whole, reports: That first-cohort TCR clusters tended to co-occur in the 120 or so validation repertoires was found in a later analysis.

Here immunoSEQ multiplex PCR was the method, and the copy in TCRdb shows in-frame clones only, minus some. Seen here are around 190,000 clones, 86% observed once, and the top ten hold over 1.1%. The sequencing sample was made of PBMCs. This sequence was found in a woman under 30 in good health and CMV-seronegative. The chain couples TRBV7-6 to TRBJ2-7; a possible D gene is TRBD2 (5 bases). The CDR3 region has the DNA TGTGCCAGCAGCAAAGACTATAGCTCCTACGAGCAGTACTTC. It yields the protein CASSKDYSSYEQYF.